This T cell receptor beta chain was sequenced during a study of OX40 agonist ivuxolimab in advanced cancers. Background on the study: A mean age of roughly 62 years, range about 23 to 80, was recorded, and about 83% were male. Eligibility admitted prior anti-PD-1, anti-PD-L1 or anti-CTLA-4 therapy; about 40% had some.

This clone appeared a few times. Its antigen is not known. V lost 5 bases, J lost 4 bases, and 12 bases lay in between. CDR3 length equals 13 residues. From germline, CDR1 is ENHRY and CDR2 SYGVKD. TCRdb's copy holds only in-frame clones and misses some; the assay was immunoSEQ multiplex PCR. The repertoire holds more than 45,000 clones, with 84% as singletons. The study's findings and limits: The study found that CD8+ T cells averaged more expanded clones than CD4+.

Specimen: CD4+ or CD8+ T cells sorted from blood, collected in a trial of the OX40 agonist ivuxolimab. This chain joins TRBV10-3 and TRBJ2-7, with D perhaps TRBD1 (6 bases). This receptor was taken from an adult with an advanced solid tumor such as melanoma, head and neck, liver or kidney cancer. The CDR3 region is CAISLGGTYEQYF. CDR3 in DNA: TGTGCCATCAGTCTAGGGGGTACGTACGAGCAGTACTTC.